These 28 T cell receptor beta chains originate from one sample sequenced in a study of OX40 agonist ivuxolimab in advanced cancers. Generated by immunoSEQ multiplex PCR, the TCRdb table keeps only in-frame clones and is missing some. There are tens of thousands of clones in the sample; around nine tenths occur only once, and approximately 4.8% lies in the top ten. Sequenced material: CD4+ or CD8+ T cells sorted from blood, taken in a trial of the OX40 agonist ivuxolimab. Source of these receptors: an adult with an advanced solid tumor such as melanoma, head and neck, liver or kidney cancer.

The chain is built from TRBV7-2 and TRBJ2-1, with TRBD2 matching 8 bases. V shed 2 bases, J shed 3 bases, and the junction held 6 bases outside the gene matches. The germline V gene encodes CDR1 SGHTA and CDR2 FQGNSA. The CDR3 spans 16 residues. CDR3 region: CASSLWAGGVYNEQFF. In DNA, the CDR3 is TGTGCCAGCAGCTTATGGGCCGGGGGGGTCTACAATGAGCAGTTCTTC.

This chain connects TRBV6-4 to TRBJ2-3, with 8 bases fitting TRBD2. The trim removed 6 bases at V and 1 base at J, leaving 9 bases unmatched. Per germline, CDR1 MRHNA and CDR2 SNTAGT. This CDR3 has 16 residues. CDR3 residues: CASSPTSGVGTDTQYF. For the CDR3, the DNA is TGTGCCAGCAGCCCCACTAGCGGAGTCGGCACAGATACGCAGTATTTT.

This chain joins TRBV7-9 and TRBJ2-5, with 9 nucleotides matching TRBD2. Trimming removed 5 bases from V and 2 bases from J; junction bases left unmatched: 9. In germline, CDR1 is SEHNR, CDR2 FQNEAQ (reference sequence). CDR3 size: 16 residues. CDR3 in amino acids: CASSDSGGGWQETQYF. In nucleotides, the CDR3 is TGTGCCAGCAGCGATAGCGGGGGCGGTTGGCAAGAGACCCAGTACTTC.

This clone was found once. The chain is built from TRBV5-1 and TRBJ1-2; 11 positions agree with TRBD1. The CDR3 is made up of 16 amino acids. Germline V gene data show CDR1 as SGHRS and CDR2 as YFSETQ. The junction had 6 bases not matched to a gene; V was cut back by 1 base and J by 4 bases. The CDR3 is CASSLSPGQGAYGYTF. The CDR3 DNA reads as TGCGCCAGCAGCTTGTCCCCCGGACAGGGGGCCTATGGCTACACCTTC.

CDR3 nucleotide sequence: TGTGCCAGCAGCCTTAATAATAATGAGCAGTTCTTC. It codes for CASSLNNNEQFF. The rearrangement links TRBV9 to TRBJ2-1; D gene uncertain. Germline V gene data show CDR1 as SGDLS and CDR2 as YYNGEE. The V end lost 4 bases, the J end lost 7 bases, and 9 bases lay between the germline ends. The CDR3 totals 12 residues.

The gene calls are TRBV27 and TRBJ1-1; a possible D gene is TRBD1 (6 bases). This CDR3 comprises 15 residues. The V gene lost 4 bases and the J gene lost 1 base, with 13 bases spanning the gap. Germline V gives CDR1 MNHEY, CDR2 SMNVEV (reference sequence). In DNA form, the CDR3 reads TGTGCCAGCAGTTCCGGACAGTTCTCGAACACTGAAGCTTTCTTT. Residues: CASSSGQFSNTEAFF.

This chain connects TRBV4-3 to TRBJ1-4; 11 bases are shared with TRBD1. Germline loops: CDR1 LGHNA, CDR2 YSLEER. The CDR3 runs to 13 residues. After removal of 4 bases from V and 13 bases from J, the junction contained 5 bases not matched to a gene. CDR3 in DNA: TGCGCCAGCAGCCTAGGGGACAGGGGGGTACTGTTTTTT. Protein product: CASSLGDRGVLFF.

The rearrangement joins TRBV6-6 to TRBJ2-3, with 7 bases that match TRBD1. The CDR3 totals 13 residues. Germline-derived CDR1 and CDR2 are MNHNY and SVGAGI (reference sequence). The J segment lost 4 bases and the V segment lost 7 bases, leaving 5 bases of the junction unmatched. The CDR3 DNA reads as TGTGCCAGCACCGACAGGGAGCCAGATACGCAGTATTTT. Its translation: CASTDREPDTQYF.

The chain links TRBV6-1 to TRBJ2-3; 9 nucleotides align to TRBD2. In germline, CDR1 is MNHNS, CDR2 SASEGT. V was clipped by 8 bases and J by 0 bases; unmatched bases: 6. The CDR3 length is 15 residues. In nucleotides, the CDR3 is TGTGCCAGCCAAGGACTAGCGACTAGCACAGATACGCAGTATTTT. Its translation: CASQGLATSTDTQYF.

This chain connects TRBV6-5 to TRBJ2-7, with a tentative D call TRBD2 (6 bases). Trimming removed 2 bases at V and 2 bases at J, with 10 bases between. The CDR3 has 14 residues. Germline values: CDR1 MNHEY, CDR2 SVGAGI. The CDR3 sequence is CASSYGTGPYEQYV. In DNA, the CDR3 is TGTGCCAGCAGTTACGGGACTGGACCCTACGAGCAGTACGTC.

The chain has TRBV5-1 and TRBJ2-5, with 8 bases identical to TRBD2. V lost 3 bases to trimming and J lost 2 bases; unmatched junction nucleotides: 12. The length of the CDR3 is 17 residues. Germline assignment: CDR1 SGHRS and CDR2 YFSETQ. CDR3 loop: CASSWPGTSYDQETQYF. The CDR3 bases are TGCGCCAGCAGCTGGCCCGGGACTAGTTATGATCAAGAGACCCAGTACTTC.

This chain joins TRBV27 and TRBJ1-4; 11 positions agree with TRBD1. The germline V gene encodes CDR1 MNHEY and CDR2 SMNVEV (reference sequence). This CDR3 is built from 14 residues. J gave up 7 bases and V 9 bases, and 7 bases lay outside the gene matches. The CDR3 loop reads CASSDGTGGEKLFF. CDR3 DNA sequence: TGTGCCAGTTCGGACGGGACAGGGGGTGAAAAACTGTTTTTT.

This chain links TRBV5-4 with TRBJ2-1; D is unclear. The CDR3 sequence is 12 residues long. Germline V gives CDR1 SGHNT, CDR2 YYREEE (reference sequence). Between the trimmed V and J ends, which lost 4 bases and 7 bases, there was a span of 9 bases. CDR3: CASSDEANEQFF. CDR3 nucleotide sequence: TGTGCCAGCAGCGACGAAGCGAATGAGCAGTTCTTC.

This chain connects TRBV29-1 to TRBJ2-2, with a tentative D call TRBD1 (5 bases). CDR1 and CDR2 (germline): SQVTM, ANQGSEA. The CDR3 is 13 residues long. The ends were cut back, 6 bases at V and 1 base at J, with 9 bases in the middle. The chain's CDR3 is CSVSRENTGELFF. DNA for the CDR3: TGCAGCGTGAGCAGGGAGAACACCGGGGAGCTGTTTTTT.

The rearrangement links TRBV21-1 to TRBJ1-5. TRBV21-1 is a pseudogene locus. The CDR3 loop spans 15 amino acids. The CDR3 region is CASSKGMVGNQPQHF. The CDR3 region has the DNA TGTGCCAGCAGCAAAGGAATGGTTGGCAATCAGCCCCAGCATTTT.

The J gene is TRBJ1-4, the V gene TRBV28; perhaps TRBD1 as D (5 bases). Germline V gives CDR1 MDHEN, CDR2 SYDVKM. Trimming left V 6 bases short and J 6 bases short, with 14 bases between. The CDR3 runs 14 residues. The CDR3 spells CASRSQGFDEKLFF. DNA of the CDR3: TGTGCCAGCAGGTCGCAGGGATTTGATGAAAAACTGTTTTTT.

This chain connects TRBV10-3 to TRBJ2-6, with a possible D match to TRBD1 (5 bases). The CDR3 spans 18 residues. The V gene's germline CDR1 is ENHRY and CDR2 SYGVKD. Deletions cut 0 bases from V and 4 bases from J, with 16 bases between. This CDR3 is CAISESNRPLLGANVLTF. CDR3 nucleotides: TGTGCCATCAGTGAGTCGAACAGGCCGCTCCTCGGGGCCAACGTCCTGACTTTC.

The chain combines TRBV4-1 with TRBJ2-7; 7 positions agree with TRBD1. Looked up from germline, CDR1 is MGHRA and CDR2 is YSYEKL. This CDR3 is 14 amino acids long. V trimming: 5 bases; J trimming: 3 bases; junction bases outside the gene matches: 7. CDR3 region: CASSFRDSFYEQYF. The CDR3 DNA sequence: TGCGCCAGCAGCTTCCGGGACAGCTTCTACGAGCAGTACTTC.

The chain joins TRBV2 to TRBJ1-5; weak D call: TRBD1 (5 bases). Trimming stripped 2 bases from V and 4 bases from J, with 15 bases between. The length of the CDR3 is 16 residues. Looked up from germline, CDR1 is SNHLY and CDR2 is FYNNEI. CDR3 nucleotides: TGTGCCAGCAGTGAATTTCGCCGGGGACCTAATCAGCCCCAGCATTTT. Translating it yields CASSEFRRGPNQPQHF.

The CDR3 DNA reads as TGTGCCAGCAGCTTTAGGGGGGGGGACACTGAAGCTTTCTTT. This encodes CASSFRGGDTEAFF. The J gene is TRBJ1-1, the V gene TRBV7-8; the D gene is possibly TRBD1 (6 bases). This CDR3 has 14 amino acids. The V end lost 3 bases, the J end lost 3 bases, and 11 bases lay between the germline ends. The V gene's germline CDR1 is SGHVS and CDR2 FQNEAQ.

The chain combines TRBV29-1 with TRBJ1-1; perhaps TRBD1 as D (5 bases). This CDR3 is built from 11 residues. The V end lost 4 bases, the J end lost 4 bases, and 7 bases lay between the germline ends. The V gene's germline CDR1 is SQVTM and CDR2 ANQGSEA. The chain's CDR3 is CSVGGGTEAFF. The CDR3 coding sequence is TGCAGCGTTGGCGGGGGCACTGAAGCTTTCTTT.

The V gene is TRBV6-1, the J gene TRBJ2-2; D is unclear. The CDR3 runs to 12 residues. Trimming removed 8 bases at V and 6 bases at J, with 10 bases between. CDR1 and CDR2 (germline): MNHNS, SASEGT. The CDR3 region is CASPSYAGELFF. The CDR3, as DNA: TGTGCCAGCCCCTCCTACGCCGGGGAGCTGTTTTTT.

The chain has TRBV4-1 and TRBJ1-1; tentatively, D is TRBD1 (5 bases). Germline V gene data show CDR1 as MGHRA and CDR2 as YSYEKL. V gave up 1 base and J gave up 0 bases, with 15 bases separating them. CDR3 size: 17 residues. In DNA form, the CDR3 reads TGCGCCAGCAGCCAAGGGCAGGGTTTCGCCCTGAACACTGAAGCTTTCTTT. Protein sequence: CASSQGQGFALNTEAFF.

DNA of the CDR3: TGTGCTAGTGGTTTGACGACTAGCGGCCTTTACAATGAGCAGTTCTTC. Protein product: CASGLTTSGLYNEQFF. The chain has TRBV12-5 and TRBJ2-1; TRBD2 matches at 9 bases. V was clipped by 2 bases and J by 4 bases; unmatched bases: 6. Germline loops: CDR1 LGHNT, CDR2 FRNRAP. CDR3 length equals 16 residues.

Concerning this clone: One junction end does not reproduce the germline sequence, and a read error may be involved. The V gene is TRBV7-7, the J gene TRBJ2-1, with 8 bases lining up with TRBD1. The germline V gene encodes CDR1 SSHAT and CDR2 FNYEAQ (reference sequence). The CDR3 runs to 15 residues. CDR3 sequence reads: CASSLADREVNEQFF. The CDR3 DNA is TGTGCTAGCAGCTTAGCGGACAGGGAAGTCAATGAGCAGTTCTTC.

J is TRBJ1-2 and V is TRBV19, with D uncertain. Trimming stripped 6 bases from V and 5 bases from J, with 10 bases between. This CDR3 is built from 12 residues. Germline V gene sequence: CDR1 LNHDA, CDR2 SQIVND (reference sequence). The CDR3 loop reads CASSPKTYGYTF. DNA of the CDR3: TGTGCCAGTAGCCCCAAGACTTATGGCTACACCTTC. The full variable domain, completed using reference TRBV19 and TRBJ1-2, is DGGITQSPKYLFRKEGQNVTLSCEQNLNHDAMYWYRQDPGQGLRLIYYSQIVNDFQKGDIAEGYSVSREKKESFPLTVTSAQKNPTAFYLCASSPKTYGYTFGSGTRLTVV.

This clone was seen more than once but under ten times. The chain links TRBV6-5 to TRBJ2-5; 7 bases align to TRBD2. CDR1 is MNHEY, CDR2 SVGAGI, per germline. The CDR3 is made up of 15 amino acids. With 0 bases clipped from V and 7 bases from J, the junction kept 8 bases outside the gene matches. In nucleotides, the CDR3 is TGTGCCAGCAGTTACTCGGGGGGGAGGGCAGGGACCCAGTACTTC. This translates into CASSYSGGRAGTQYF.

By frequency in the sample, this clone is medium-sized. The identical CDR3 is also encoded by other nucleotide sequences in the sample. The rearrangement uses TRBV7-6 and TRBJ2-7; D is perhaps TRBD1 or TRBD2 (5 bases each). V was shortened by 4 bases and J by 3 bases, with 10 bases between the two germline ends. The CDR3 extends over 13 amino acids. Germline values: CDR1 SGHVS, CDR2 FNYEAQ. The CDR3 loop reads CASSSGPNYEQYF. The CDR3 DNA is TGTGCCAGCAGCTCGGGACCTAACTACGAGCAGTACTTC.